This paragraph covers one T cell receptor (beta chain) sequence. The entry originates in a study of blood T cell repertoires in COVID-19. Background on the study: Whether acute or convalescent, the COVID-19 samples came from the United States, Italy and Spain. PBMCs, B-cell-depleted T cells, or T cells were the source of the cDNA or gDNA that made up the material.

Original processing notes: Estimated nucleated cell counts came from reference gene primer amplification. The data were produced by immunoSEQ multiplex PCR, yet TCRdb's version contains in-frame clones alone and is incomplete. That table is the source of V, J and clone size, and D and trimming were worked out from the DNA. The data contain fewer than 250,000 clones, 80% to 90% of them singletons. Unmatched junction bases numbered 3, after V lost 0 bases and J lost 5 bases. The CDR3 contains 15 residues. CDR1 and CDR2 from the germline V gene are SGHRS and YFSETQ. Sample: peripheral blood. The sequence came from a woman of 80 years or more with COVID-19, enrolled during active disease. The chain employs TRBV5-1 and TRBJ2-2, with TRBD2 identical over 8 bases. In DNA form, the CDR3 reads TGCGCCAGCAGCTTGGCAGCGGGAGAGACCGGGGAGCTGTTTTTT. It translates to CASSLAAGETGELFF.